A single sample is the source of the 10 T cell receptor beta chains below, sequenced in a study of control samples from healthy donors and cancer patients. Assay used: immunoSEQ multiplex PCR; TCRdb lists only in-frame clones, some missing. The table has around 110,000 clones, more than 85% seen once. Sample: blood. Receptors were obtained from a man aged 25-45 years in good health.

Written as DNA, the CDR3 is TGTGCCAGCAGCACATACACCGGGGAGCTGTTTTTT. This translates into CASSTYTGELFF. The V and J genes are TRBV7-2 and TRBJ2-2, with D uncertain. V was clipped by 5 bases and J by 3 bases, with 4 bases between them. The CDR3 covers 12 residues. Germline-derived CDR1 and CDR2 are SGHTA and FQGNSA.

V usage is TRBV19 and J usage is TRBJ2-3; D is perhaps TRBD1 (5 bases). Trimming removed 3 bases from V and 5 bases from J, with 12 bases in between. This CDR3 is 14 amino acids long. Germline CDR1 LNHDA, CDR2 SQIVND (reference sequence). The CDR3 sequence: CASSILGPKDTQYF. CDR3 sequence (DNA): TGTGCCAGTAGTATTCTGGGGCCGAAAGATACGCAGTATTTT.

V gene TRBV3-1 (or the pseudogene TRBV3-2) combines with J gene TRBJ2-5; D call uncertain. Germline CDR1 and CDR2: LGHDT and YNNKEL (reference sequence). V was pared by 0 bases and J by 5 bases, with 7 bases between. This CDR3 has 13 residues. The CDR3 DNA reads as TGTGCCAGCAGCCAAGATCGGCACGAGACCCAGTACTTC. Residues: CASSQDRHETQYF.

The chain combines TRBV7-2 with TRBJ1-2; 7 nucleotides match TRBD1. The V gene's germline CDR1 is SGHTA and CDR2 FQGNSA. This CDR3 region has 16 residues. V lost 0 bases, J lost 4 bases, and 8 bases stayed unmatched. In nucleotides, the CDR3 is TGTGCCAGCAGCTTAGCTGGTATCGACAGGGTCTATGGCTACACCTTC. It encodes CASSLAGIDRVYGYTF.

The V gene is TRBV7-2, the J gene TRBJ2-7; the match to TRBD2 covers 7 bases. The CDR3 has 14 residues. CDR1 SGHTA and CDR2 FQGNSA come from the germline V gene. The V and J ends lost 5 bases and 1 base, in that order; junction bases with no gene match: 5. The CDR3 DNA reads as TGTGCCAGCAGCCTACGGGACTATTCCTACGAGCAGTACTTC. The encoded protein is CASSLRDYSYEQYF.

V usage is TRBV6-5 and J usage is TRBJ1-5; D is perhaps TRBD1 (6 bases). Germline assignment: CDR1 MNHEY and CDR2 SVGAGI. Trimming left V 2 bases short and J 6 bases short, with 11 bases between. There are 14 residues in the CDR3. As DNA, the CDR3 is TGTGCCAGCAGTTACAAAGGGGGAGGTCAGCCCCAGCATTTT. Protein product: CASSYKGGGQPQHF.

This chain uses TRBV9 with TRBJ1-2; the D is unclear. This CDR3 has 15 residues. V lost 0 bases and J 4 bases, leaving 13 bases between the germline ends. In germline, CDR1 is SGDLS, CDR2 YYNGEE. CDR3 DNA: TGTGCCAGCAGCGTAGCTGGAGGCGGACTCTATGGCTACACCTTC. It encodes CASSVAGGGLYGYTF.

The chain carries TRBV18 and TRBJ2-5; D may be TRBD1 (6 bases). CDR1 and CDR2 from the germline V gene are KGHSH and LQKENI. CDR3 size: 16 residues. The germline V and J ends were trimmed by 5 bases and 4 bases, with 20 bases remaining between them. The CDR3 DNA is TGTGCCAGCTCAAGGGGAACAGGGACAACGGTAGAGACCCAGTACTTC. Protein product: CASSRGTGTTVETQYF.

This chain uses TRBV9 with TRBJ2-2, with 11 bases aligning to TRBD2. V lost 4 bases, J lost 7 bases, and 6 bases stayed unmatched. Germline assignment: CDR1 SGDLS and CDR2 YYNGEE. CDR3 length: 15 amino acids. CDR3 in DNA: TGTGCCAGCAGCCATATAGCGGGGGGGCTCGGGGAGCTGTTTTTT. Translation gives CASSHIAGGLGELFF.

This chain connects TRBV19 to TRBJ1-6; 7 bases map to TRBD1. CDR1 is LNHDA, CDR2 SQIVND, per germline (reference sequence). The CDR3 runs to 14 residues. V was pared by 4 bases and J by 7 bases, with 4 bases of the junction left unmatched. CDR3 nucleotides: TGTGCCAGTAGTAAGGGGGCGAAGAATTCACCCCTCCACTTT. Translated, it gives CASSKGAKNSPLHF. Combining the CDR3 with reference TRBV19 and TRBJ1-6 gives the whole variable domain DGGITQSPKYLFRKEGQNVTLSCEQNLNHDAMYWYRQDPGQGLRLIYYSQIVNDFQKGDIAEGYSVSREKKESFPLTVTSAQKNPTAFYLCASSKGAKNSPLHFGNGTRLTVT.